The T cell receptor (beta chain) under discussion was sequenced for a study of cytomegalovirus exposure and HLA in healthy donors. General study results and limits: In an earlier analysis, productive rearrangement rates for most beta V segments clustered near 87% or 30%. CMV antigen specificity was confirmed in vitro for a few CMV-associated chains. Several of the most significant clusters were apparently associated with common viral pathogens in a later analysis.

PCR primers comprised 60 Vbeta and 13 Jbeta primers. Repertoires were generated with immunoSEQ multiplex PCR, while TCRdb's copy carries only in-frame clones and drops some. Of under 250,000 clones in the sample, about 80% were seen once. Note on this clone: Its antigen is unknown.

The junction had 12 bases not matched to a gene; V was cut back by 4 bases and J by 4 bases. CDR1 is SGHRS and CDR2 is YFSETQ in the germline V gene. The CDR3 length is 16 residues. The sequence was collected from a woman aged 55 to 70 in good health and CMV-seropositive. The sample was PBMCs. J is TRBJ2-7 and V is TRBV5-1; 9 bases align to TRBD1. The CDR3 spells CASSTSSGTGRYEQYF. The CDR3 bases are TGCGCCAGCAGCACTTCCTCCGGGACAGGGAGGTACGAGCAGTACTTC.